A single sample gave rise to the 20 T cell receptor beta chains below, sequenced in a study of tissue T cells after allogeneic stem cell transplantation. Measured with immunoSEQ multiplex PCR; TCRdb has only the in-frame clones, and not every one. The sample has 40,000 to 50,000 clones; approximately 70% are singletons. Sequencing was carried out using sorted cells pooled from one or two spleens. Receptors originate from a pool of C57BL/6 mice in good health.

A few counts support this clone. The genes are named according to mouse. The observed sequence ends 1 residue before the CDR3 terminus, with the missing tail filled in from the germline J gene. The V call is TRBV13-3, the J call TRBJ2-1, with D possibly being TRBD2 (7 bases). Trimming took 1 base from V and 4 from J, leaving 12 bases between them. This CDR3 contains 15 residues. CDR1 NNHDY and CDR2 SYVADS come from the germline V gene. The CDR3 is CASSDWGATYAEQFF. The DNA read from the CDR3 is TGTGCCAGCAGTGATTGGGGGGCTACGTATGCTGAGCAGTTC.

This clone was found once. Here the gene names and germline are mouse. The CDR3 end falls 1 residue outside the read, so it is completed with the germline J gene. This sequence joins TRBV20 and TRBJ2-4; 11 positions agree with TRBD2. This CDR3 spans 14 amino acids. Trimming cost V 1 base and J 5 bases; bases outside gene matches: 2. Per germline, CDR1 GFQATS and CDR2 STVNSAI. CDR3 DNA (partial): TGTGGTGCTAGGGCCGGGACTGGGGGAAACACCTTGTAC. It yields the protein CGARAGTGGNTLY. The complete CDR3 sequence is CGARAGTGGNTLYF.

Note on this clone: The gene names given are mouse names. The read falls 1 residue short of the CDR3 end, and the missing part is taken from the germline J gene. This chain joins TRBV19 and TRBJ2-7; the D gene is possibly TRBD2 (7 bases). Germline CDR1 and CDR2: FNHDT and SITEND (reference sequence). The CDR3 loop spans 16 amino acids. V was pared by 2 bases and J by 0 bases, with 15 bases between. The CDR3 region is CASSIWGPRSSYEQYF. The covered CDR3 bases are TGTGCCAGCAGTATCTGGGGGCCCAGGAGCTCCTATGAACAGTAC.

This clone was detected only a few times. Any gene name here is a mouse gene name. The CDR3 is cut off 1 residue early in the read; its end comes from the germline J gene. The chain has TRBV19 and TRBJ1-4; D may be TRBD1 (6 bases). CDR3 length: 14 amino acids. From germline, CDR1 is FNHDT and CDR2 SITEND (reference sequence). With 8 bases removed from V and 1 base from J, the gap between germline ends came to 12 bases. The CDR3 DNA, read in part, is TGTGCCAGTCGCGGGACACCTTCCAACGAAAGATTATTT. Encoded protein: CASRGTPSNERLF. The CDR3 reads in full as CASRGTPSNERLFF.

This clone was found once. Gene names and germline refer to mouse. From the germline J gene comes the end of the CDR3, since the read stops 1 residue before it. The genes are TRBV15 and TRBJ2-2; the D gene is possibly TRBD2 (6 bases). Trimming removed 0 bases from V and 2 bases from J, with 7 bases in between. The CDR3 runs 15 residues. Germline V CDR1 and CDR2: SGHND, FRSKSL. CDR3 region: CASSLALGNTGQLYF. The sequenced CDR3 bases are TGTGCCAGCAGTTTAGCGCTGGGGAACACCGGGCAGCTCTAC.

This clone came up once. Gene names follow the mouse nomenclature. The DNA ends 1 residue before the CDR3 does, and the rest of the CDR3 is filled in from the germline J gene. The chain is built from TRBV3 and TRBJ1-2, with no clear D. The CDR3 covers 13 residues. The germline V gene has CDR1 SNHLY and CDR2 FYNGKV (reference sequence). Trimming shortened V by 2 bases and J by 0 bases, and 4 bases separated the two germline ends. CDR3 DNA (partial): TGTGCCAGCAGCTTAAGACCAAACTCCGACTACACC. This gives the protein CASSLRPNSDYT. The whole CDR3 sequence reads CASSLRPNSDYTF.

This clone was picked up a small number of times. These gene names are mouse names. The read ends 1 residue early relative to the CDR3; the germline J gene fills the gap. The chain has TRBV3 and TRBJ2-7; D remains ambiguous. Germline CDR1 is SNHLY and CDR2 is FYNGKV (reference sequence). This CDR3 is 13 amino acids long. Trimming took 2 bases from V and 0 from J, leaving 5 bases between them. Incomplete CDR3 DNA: TGTGCCAGCAGCTTACAATTCTCCTATGAACAGTAC. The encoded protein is CASSLQFSYEQY. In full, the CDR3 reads CASSLQFSYEQYF.

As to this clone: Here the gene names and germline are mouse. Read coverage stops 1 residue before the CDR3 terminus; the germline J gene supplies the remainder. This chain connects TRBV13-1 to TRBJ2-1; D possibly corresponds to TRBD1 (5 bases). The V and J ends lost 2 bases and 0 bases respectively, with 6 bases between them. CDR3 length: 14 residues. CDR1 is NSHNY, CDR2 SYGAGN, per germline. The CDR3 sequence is CASSEDNNYAEQFF. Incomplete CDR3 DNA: TGTGCCAGCAGTGAGGACAATAACTATGCTGAGCAGTTC.

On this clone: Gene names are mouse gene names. CDR3 sequence reads: CASSFWDNSGNTLYF. The CDR3 DNA, read in part, is TGTGCCAGCAGTTTCTGGGACAATTCTGGAAATACGCTCTAT. This rearrangement joins TRBV14 to TRBJ1-3; the D gene is possibly TRBD1 (6 bases). With the read ending 1 residue before the CDR3 end, the germline J gene is used to fill in that end. The germline V and J ends were trimmed by 0 bases and 0 bases, with 7 bases remaining between them. CDR1 is SGHDT and CDR2 is FRDEAV in the germline V gene. The CDR3 loop spans 15 amino acids.

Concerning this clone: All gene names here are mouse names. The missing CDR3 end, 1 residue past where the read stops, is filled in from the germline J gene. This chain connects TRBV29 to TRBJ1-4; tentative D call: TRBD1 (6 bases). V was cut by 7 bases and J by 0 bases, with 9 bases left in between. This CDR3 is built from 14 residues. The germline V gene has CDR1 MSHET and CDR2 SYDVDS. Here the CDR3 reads CASKGGLSNERLFF. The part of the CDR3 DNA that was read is TGTGCTAGCAAGGGGGGTCTTTCCAACGAAAGATTATTT.

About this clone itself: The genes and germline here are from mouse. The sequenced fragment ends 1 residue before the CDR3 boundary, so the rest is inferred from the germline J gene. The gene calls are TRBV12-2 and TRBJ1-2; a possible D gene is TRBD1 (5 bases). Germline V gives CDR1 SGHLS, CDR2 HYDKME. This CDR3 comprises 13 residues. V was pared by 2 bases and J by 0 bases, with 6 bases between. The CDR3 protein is CASSRDSNSDYTF. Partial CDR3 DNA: TGTGCCAGCTCTCGGGACTCAAACTCCGACTACACC.

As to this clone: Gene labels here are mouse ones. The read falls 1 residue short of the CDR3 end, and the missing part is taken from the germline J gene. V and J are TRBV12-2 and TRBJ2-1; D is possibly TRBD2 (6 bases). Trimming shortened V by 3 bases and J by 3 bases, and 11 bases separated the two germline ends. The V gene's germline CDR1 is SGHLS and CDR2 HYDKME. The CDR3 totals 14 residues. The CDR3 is CASSTTGFYAEQFF. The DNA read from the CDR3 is TGTGCCAGCTCTACTACTGGGTTCTATGCTGAGCAGTTC.

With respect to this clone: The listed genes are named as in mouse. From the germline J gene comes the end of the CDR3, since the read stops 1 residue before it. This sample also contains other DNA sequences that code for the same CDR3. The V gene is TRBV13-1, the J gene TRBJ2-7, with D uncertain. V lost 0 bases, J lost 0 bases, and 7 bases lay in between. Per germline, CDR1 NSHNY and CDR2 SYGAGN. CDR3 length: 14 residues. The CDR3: CASSDEGSSYEQYF. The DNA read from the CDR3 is TGTGCCAGCAGTGATGAAGGGTCCTCCTATGAACAGTAC.

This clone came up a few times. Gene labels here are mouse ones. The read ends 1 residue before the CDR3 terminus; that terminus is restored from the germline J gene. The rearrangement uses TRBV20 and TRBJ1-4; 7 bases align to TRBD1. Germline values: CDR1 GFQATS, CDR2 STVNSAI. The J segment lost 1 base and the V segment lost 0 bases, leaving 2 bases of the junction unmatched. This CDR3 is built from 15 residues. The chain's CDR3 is CGARDRGSSNERLFF. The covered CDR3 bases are TGTGGTGCTAGGGACAGGGGGTCTTCCAACGAAAGATTATTT.

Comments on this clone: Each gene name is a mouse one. Partial CDR3 DNA: TGTGCCAGCAGGACTGGGGTTTATAACTATGCTGAGCAGTTC. Translating it yields CASRTGVYNYAEQF. The CDR3, in full, reads CASRTGVYNYAEQFF. The gene calls are TRBV13-1 and TRBJ2-1; 8 bases line up with TRBD2. Coverage ceases 1 residue before the CDR3 finishes, and the germline J gene fills in the end. This CDR3 has 15 residues. Germline lookup yields CDR1 NSHNY and CDR2 SYGAGN. With V trimmed by 5 bases and J by 0 bases, 4 bases remained unmatched.

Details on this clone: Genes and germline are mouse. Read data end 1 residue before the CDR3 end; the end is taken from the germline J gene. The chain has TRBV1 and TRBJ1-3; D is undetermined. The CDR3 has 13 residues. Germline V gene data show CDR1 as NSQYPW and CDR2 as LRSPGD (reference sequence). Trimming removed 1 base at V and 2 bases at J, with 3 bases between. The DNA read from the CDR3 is TGCACCTGCAGTGCAGGGACTGGAAATACGCTCTAT. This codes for CTCSAGTGNTLY. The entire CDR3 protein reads CTCSAGTGNTLYF.

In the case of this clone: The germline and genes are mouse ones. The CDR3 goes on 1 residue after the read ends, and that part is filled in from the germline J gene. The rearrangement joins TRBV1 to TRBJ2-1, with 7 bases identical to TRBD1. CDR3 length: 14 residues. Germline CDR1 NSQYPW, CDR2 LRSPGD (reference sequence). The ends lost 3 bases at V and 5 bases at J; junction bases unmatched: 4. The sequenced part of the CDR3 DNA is TGCACCTGCAGTGCCCGGGACAGTAATGCTGAGCAGTTC. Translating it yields CTCSARDSNAEQF. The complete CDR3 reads CTCSARDSNAEQFF.

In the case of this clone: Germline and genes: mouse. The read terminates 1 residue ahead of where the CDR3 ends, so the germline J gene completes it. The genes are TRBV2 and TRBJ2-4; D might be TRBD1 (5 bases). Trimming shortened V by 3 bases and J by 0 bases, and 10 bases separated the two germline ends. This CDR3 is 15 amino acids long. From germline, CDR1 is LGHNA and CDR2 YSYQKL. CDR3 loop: CASSHPDSSQNTLYF. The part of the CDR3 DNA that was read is TGTGCCAGCAGCCATCCAGACAGTAGTCAAAACACCTTGTAC.

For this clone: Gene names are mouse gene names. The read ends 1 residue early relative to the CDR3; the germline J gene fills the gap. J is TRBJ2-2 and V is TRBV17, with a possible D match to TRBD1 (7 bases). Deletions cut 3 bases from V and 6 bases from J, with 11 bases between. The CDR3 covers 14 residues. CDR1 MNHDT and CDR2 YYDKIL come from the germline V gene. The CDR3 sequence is CASSSRGRPGQLYF. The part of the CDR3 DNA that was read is TGTGCTAGCAGTAGTAGGGGGCGACCCGGGCAGCTCTAC.

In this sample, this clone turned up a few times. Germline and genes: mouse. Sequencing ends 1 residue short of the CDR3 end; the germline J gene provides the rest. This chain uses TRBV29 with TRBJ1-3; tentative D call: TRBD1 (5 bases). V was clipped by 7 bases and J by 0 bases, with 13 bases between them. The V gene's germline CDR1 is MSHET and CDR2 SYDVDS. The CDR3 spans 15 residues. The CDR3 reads CASTAGQISGNTLYF. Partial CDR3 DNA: TGTGCTAGCACCGCAGGACAAATTTCTGGAAATACGCTCTAT. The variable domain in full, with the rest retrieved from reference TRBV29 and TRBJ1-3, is DMKVTQMPRYLIKRMGENVLLECGQDMSHETMYWYRQDPGLGLQLIYISYDVDSNSEGDIPKGYRVSRKKREHFSLILDSAKTNQTSVYFCASTAGQISGNTLYFGEGSRLIVV.